A single sample gave rise to the 28 T cell receptor beta chains below, sequenced in a study of CD8 T cells in ankylosing spondylitis. These receptors lack a known antigen. Study findings and constraints: Seemingly distinctive of ankylosing spondylitis blood was a TCR beta motif formed by eight highly homologous variants.

TCRdb redid the calling of the 5' RACE reads with MiXCR, one entry per CDR3 protein. The profile shows around 890,000 distinct CDR3 sequences, approximately 12% of them singletons. The source material was blood, either unsorted or a sorted T cell fraction (not recorded which). The receptors originated from a male donor with ankylosing spondylitis.

In its sample, this clonotype was seen a few times. This chain links TRBV12-3 or TRBV12-4 with TRBJ2-7; TRBD2 matches at 8 bases. There are 16 residues in the CDR3. The V gene end was trimmed by 4 bases and the J gene end by 4 bases; junction bases not matched to a gene: 12. DNA of the CDR3: TGTGCCAGCAGTTCCACTAGCGGAGTAAACTTTTACGAGCAGTACTTC. Its translation: CASSSTSGVNFYEQYF.

The gene calls are TRBV20-1 and TRBJ1-4; the D is unclear. The V end was cut by 3 bases, the J end by 4 bases, with 12 bases between. The length of the CDR3 is 14 residues. Looked up from germline, CDR1 is DFQATT and CDR2 is SNEGSKA (reference sequence). The CDR3 DNA reads TGCAGTGCTAGTCTTGGCAGCCATAATGAAAAACTGTTTTTT. Translated, it gives CSASLGSHNEKLFF.

The chain combines TRBV18 with TRBJ1-5; tentatively, D is TRBD1 (5 bases). The CDR3 extends over 14 amino acids. Trimming stripped 3 bases from V and 4 bases from J, with 10 bases between. Germline CDR1 and CDR2: KGHSH and LQKENI. The CDR3 loop is CASSPMGVNQPQHF. Here the CDR3 DNA reads TGTGCCAGCTCACCCATGGGGGTGAATCAGCCCCAGCATTTT.

The chain carries TRBV7-9 and TRBJ1-2, with 7 bases aligning to TRBD1. The V and J ends lost 6 bases and 7 bases, in that order; junction bases with no gene match: 8. Germline lookup yields CDR1 SEHNR and CDR2 FQNEAQ (reference sequence). The CDR3 consists of 13 residues. In DNA form, the CDR3 reads TGTGCCAGCAGATCTACAGGGGTTGGTGGCTACACCTTC. It translates to CASRSTGVGGYTF.

CDR3 sequence (DNA): TGTGCCAGCACCCCCTTGAGGGACAGGGTATACAATGAGCAGTTCTTC. Its protein is CASTPLRDRVYNEQFF. This chain links TRBV7-2 with TRBJ2-1; 9 nucleotides agree with TRBD1. Trimming removed 7 bases from V and 4 bases from J; junction bases left unmatched: 11. CDR3 length equals 16 residues. CDR1 and CDR2 (germline): SGHTA, FQGNSA.

This clonotype was counted a few times. This rearrangement joins TRBV20-1 to TRBJ1-1, with 9 bases that match TRBD1. This CDR3 has 14 amino acids. V lost 4 bases, J lost 5 bases, and 8 bases stayed unmatched. CDR1 and CDR2 from the germline V gene are DFQATT and SNEGSKA (reference sequence). The CDR3 sequence is CSAKGDRGGTEAFF. In DNA, the CDR3 is TGCAGTGCTAAGGGAGACAGGGGGGGAACTGAAGCTTTCTTT.

The V call is TRBV19, the J call TRBJ2-1, with 13 bases lining up with TRBD2. J gave up 3 bases and V 6 bases, and 5 bases lay outside the gene matches. The CDR3 runs 16 residues. The germline gives CDR1 LNHDA, CDR2 SQIVND (reference sequence). The CDR3 nucleotides read TGTGCCAGTAGCCGACTAGCGGGAGGCGGCTACAATGAGCAGTTCTTC. Translation gives CASSRLAGGGYNEQFF.

The V call is TRBV20-1, the J call TRBJ2-5; no definite D call. V was shortened by 2 bases and J by 0 bases, with 13 bases between the two germline ends. The CDR3 has 15 residues. CDR1 is DFQATT, CDR2 SNEGSKA, per germline (reference sequence). DNA of the CDR3: TGCAGTGCTAGAAGGATTGGTCAGTACCAAGAGACCCAGTACTTC. Its protein product is CSARRIGQYQETQYF.

In this sample, this clonotype turned up a few times. The gene calls are TRBV12-3 or TRBV12-4 and TRBJ2-7, with D unclear. With 7 bases removed from V and 3 bases from J, the gap between germline ends came to 10 bases. The CDR3 is made up of 12 amino acids. The CDR3 coding sequence is TGTGCCAGCAAATATCAGAACTACGAGCAGTACTTC. This sequence encodes CASKYQNYEQYF.

In its sample, this clonotype was seen many times. The chain couples TRBV20-1 to TRBJ1-2; D gene ambiguous. The germline V gene has CDR1 DFQATT and CDR2 SNEGSKA (reference sequence). Deletions cut 6 bases from V and 4 bases from J, with 6 bases between. The CDR3 covers 10 residues. The CDR3 sequence: CSAMGYGYTF. The DNA of the CDR3 is TGCAGTGCGATGGGCTATGGCTACACCTTC.

This clonotype was observed a few times. This sequence joins TRBV20-1 and TRBJ1-6; the D gene is possibly TRBD1 (5 bases). Germline loops: CDR1 DFQATT, CDR2 SNEGSKA (reference sequence). This CDR3 has 14 amino acids. The germline V and J ends were trimmed by 3 bases and 9 bases, with 15 bases remaining between them. CDR3: CSASNQGNISPLHF. For the CDR3, the DNA is TGCAGTGCTAGTAACCAGGGTAACATTTCACCCCTCCACTTT.

The chain joins TRBV6-2 or TRBV6-3 to TRBJ2-4; D call uncertain. Trimming pared 7 bases from V and 0 bases from J, leaving 16 bases between. The CDR3 sequence is 16 residues long. From germline, CDR1 is MNHEY and CDR2 SVGEGT. The DNA of the CDR3 is TGTGCCAGCACCTCTCAGGCCCTTCTAGCCAAAAACATTCAGTACTTC. It is translated as CASTSQALLAKNIQYF.

The chain joins TRBV20-1 to TRBJ2-3, with D possibly matching TRBD2 (6 bases). CDR1 and CDR2 from the germline V gene are DFQATT and SNEGSKA (reference sequence). With 1 base removed from V and 4 bases from J, the gap between germline ends came to 15 bases. The CDR3 covers 15 residues. CDR3 nucleotide sequence: TGCAGTGCTAGAGTTTTGACTAGTGCGGCAGATACGCAGTATTTT. The encoded protein is CSARVLTSAADTQYF.

CDR3 nucleotides: TGTGCCACCAACACGAATGGGAATGAGCAGTTCTTC. This codes for CATNTNGNEQFF. The chain recombines TRBV10-3 with TRBJ2-1; D is ambiguous. The CDR3 is made up of 12 amino acids. Germline V gene lookup returns CDR1 ENHRY and CDR2 SYGVKD. V lost 10 bases and J lost 7, with 14 bases in between.

The chain recombines TRBV10-3 with TRBJ2-1; D unclear. The CDR3 consists of 14 residues. Germline CDR1 and CDR2: ENHRY and SYGVKD. V was trimmed by 3 bases and J by 8 bases, leaving 14 bases between them. CDR3 nucleotides: TGTGCCATCAGTGACCGCCGCGCTTACCATGAGCAGTTCTTC. Residues: CAISDRRAYHEQFF.

The chain links TRBV4-2 to TRBJ2-1, with D unresolved. V lost 2 bases and J 5 bases, leaving 4 bases between the germline ends. This CDR3 region has 12 residues. Germline V gives CDR1 LGHNA, CDR2 YNFKEQ. The CDR3 loop reads CASSQLNNEQFF. CDR3 DNA: TGTGCCAGCAGCCAACTAAACAATGAGCAGTTCTTC.

The chain recombines TRBV5-1 with TRBJ2-2; D unresolved. CDR3 length equals 15 residues. The V and J ends lost 1 base and 0 bases respectively, with 7 bases between them. The V gene's germline CDR1 is SGHRS and CDR2 YFSETQ. The CDR3 nucleotides read TGCGCCAGCAGCTTGAGGCAGACGAACACCGGGGAGCTGTTTTTT. This translates into CASSLRQTNTGELFF.

This clonotype was observed a few times. V usage is TRBV6-5 and J usage is TRBJ1-4; D is possibly TRBD1 (5 bases). V shed 2 bases and J shed 7 bases, with 17 bases lying between them. The CDR3 length is 16 residues. Germline V gives CDR1 MNHEY, CDR2 SVGAGI. CDR3 sequence: CASSYRNPGTGEKLFF. CDR3 nucleotides: TGTGCCAGCAGTTACCGGAACCCCGGGACGGGTGAAAAACTGTTTTTT.

This rearrangement joins TRBV9 to TRBJ1-2; D gene unclear. V was cut by 0 bases and J by 6 bases, with 15 bases left in between. The CDR3 has 15 amino acids. CDR1 and CDR2 from the germline V gene are SGDLS and YYNGEE. CDR3 protein: CASSVGPHYGDGYTF. CDR3 in DNA: TGTGCCAGCAGCGTAGGACCTCATTATGGTGATGGCTACACCTTC.

This clonotype was seen many times. This sequence joins TRBV29-1 and TRBJ1-4; TRBD1 might be the D (5 bases). Trimming took 6 bases from V and 4 from J, leaving 15 bases between them. CDR3 size: 14 residues. Per germline, CDR1 SQVTM and CDR2 ANQGSEA. The CDR3 DNA reads as TGCAGCGTAGTTGACACAGGCAGTAATGAAAAACTGTTTTTT. Its translation is CSVVDTGSNEKLFF. The full variable domain, its missing parts supplied by reference TRBV29-1 and TRBJ1-4, is SAVISQKPSRDICQRGTSLTIQCQVDSQVTMMFWYRQQPGQSLTLIATANQGSEATYESGFVIDKFPISRPNLTFSTLTVSNMSPEDSSIYLCSVVDTGSNEKLFFGSGTQLSVL.

This clonotype has a handful of counts. The V gene is TRBV11-1, the J gene TRBJ2-7, with D hard to call. This CDR3 contains 14 residues. Per germline, CDR1 SGHAT and CDR2 FQDESV (reference sequence). Trimming shortened V by 5 bases and J by 3 bases, and 14 bases separated the two germline ends. CDR3 sequence reads: CASSLFDTGYEQYF. CDR3 in DNA: TGTGCCAGCAGCCTCTTTGACACGGGCTACGAGCAGTACTTC. The full variable domain, in which reference TRBV11-1 and TRBJ2-7 provide the parts outside the CDR3, is EAEVAQSPRYKITEKSQAVAFWCDPISGHATLYWYRQILGQGPELLVQFQDESVVDDSQLPKDRFSAERLKGVDSTLKIQPAELGDSAMYLCASSLFDTGYEQYFGPGTRLTVT.

This clonotype has ten or more counts. The chain carries TRBV6-5 and TRBJ1-2, with D possibly being TRBD1 (5 bases). Germline CDR1 is MNHEY and CDR2 is SVGAGI. Deletions cut 4 bases from V and 8 bases from J, with 23 bases between. The CDR3 extends over 16 amino acids. CDR3 residues: CASSFNPGLSPGGYTF. CDR3 sequence (DNA): TGTGCCAGCAGTTTCAATCCGGGACTCTCACCGGGAGGCTACACCTTC.

CDR3 in DNA: TGTGCCAGCAGCCAGATCGACACCGGGGAGCTGTTTTTT. It yields the protein CASSQIDTGELFF. The chain uses TRBV3-1 and TRBJ2-2; D uncertain. Trimming left V 3 bases short and J 3 bases short, with 5 bases between. The CDR3 runs to 13 residues. Germline-derived CDR1 and CDR2 are LGHDT and YNNKEL (reference sequence).

The V and J genes are TRBV20-1 and TRBJ2-5; 10 nucleotides agree with TRBD2. The CDR3 extends over 14 amino acids. V was pared by 3 bases and J by 5 bases, with 6 bases of the junction left unmatched. Germline lookup yields CDR1 DFQATT and CDR2 SNEGSKA (reference sequence). DNA of the CDR3: TGCAGTGCTAGTATAGCGGGGGGAGAGGAGACCCAGTACTTC. This translates into CSASIAGGEETQYF.

The chain has TRBV9 and TRBJ1-1; possible D gene TRBD1, 6 bases. This CDR3 has 15 residues. V lost 2 bases, J lost 1 base, and 12 bases lay in between. Germline lookup yields CDR1 SGDLS and CDR2 YYNGEE. This CDR3 reads CASSVSGAGNTEAFF. The CDR3 nucleotides read TGTGCCAGCAGCGTCTCAGGGGCAGGGAACACTGAAGCTTTCTTT.

This clonotype was picked up a small number of times. The rearrangement links TRBV5-1 to TRBJ2-7, with 7 bases matching TRBD1. The CDR3 runs 15 residues. J gave up 6 bases and V 1 base, and 10 bases lay outside the gene matches. Germline-derived CDR1 and CDR2 are SGHRS and YFSETQ. This CDR3 reads CASSLFPGQAGEQYF. As DNA, the CDR3 is TGCGCCAGCAGCTTGTTCCCCGGACAGGCGGGCGAGCAGTACTTC.

CDR3 coding DNA: TGTGCCAGCGTGCCGCTATCGAGCTCCTACAATGAGCAGTTCTTC. Protein sequence: CASVPLSSSYNEQFF. V gene TRBV2 combines with J gene TRBJ2-1; D gene uncertain. Germline V lookup: CDR1 SNHLY, CDR2 FYNNEI. Trimming cost V 8 bases and J 0 bases, with 14 bases left between them. The CDR3 runs 15 residues.

In nucleotides, the CDR3 is TGCAGTGCTAGGCCGGGGACTACTGAAGCTTTCTTT. Protein product: CSARPGTTEAFF. This sequence joins TRBV20-1 and TRBJ1-1, with D possibly being TRBD1 (5 bases). The V gene's germline CDR1 is DFQATT and CDR2 SNEGSKA (reference sequence). The germline V and J ends were trimmed by 3 bases and 5 bases, with 10 bases remaining between them. CDR3 length: 12 amino acids.